The TCR beta chain under discussion was sequenced for a study of shared clonotypes between healthy human individuals. The CDR3 has 11 residues. Germline V gene lookup returns CDR1 KGHSH and CDR2 LQKENI. The V gene lost 1 base and the J gene lost 14 bases, with 9 bases spanning the gap. Sorted-subset replicate PCR reactions were performed with around 200 ng DNA, corresponding to roughly 30,000 T cell genomes. Only in-frame clones appear in the TCRdb table, and some are missing; sequencing was by immunoSEQ multiplex PCR. The sample holds roughly 520,000 clones; approximately 94% are singletons and the top ten take around 0.067%.

Material for sequencing was naive CD4+ T cells sorted from blood. The subset is: CD45RA+ positively selected. This clonotype was sampled from a woman aged 25-40 years in good health. V usage is TRBV18 and J usage is TRBJ2-1; D call uncertain. The chain's CDR3 is CASSPQDKKFF. CDR3 in DNA: TGTGCCAGCTCACCACAAGATAAAAAGTTCTTC. The full variable domain, its missing parts supplied by reference TRBV18 and TRBJ2-1, is NAGVMQNPRHLVRRRGQEARLRCSPMKGHSHVYWYRQLPEEGLKFMVYLQKENIIDESGMPKERFSAEFPKEGPSILRIQQVVRGDSAAYFCASSPQDKKFFGPGTRLTVL.